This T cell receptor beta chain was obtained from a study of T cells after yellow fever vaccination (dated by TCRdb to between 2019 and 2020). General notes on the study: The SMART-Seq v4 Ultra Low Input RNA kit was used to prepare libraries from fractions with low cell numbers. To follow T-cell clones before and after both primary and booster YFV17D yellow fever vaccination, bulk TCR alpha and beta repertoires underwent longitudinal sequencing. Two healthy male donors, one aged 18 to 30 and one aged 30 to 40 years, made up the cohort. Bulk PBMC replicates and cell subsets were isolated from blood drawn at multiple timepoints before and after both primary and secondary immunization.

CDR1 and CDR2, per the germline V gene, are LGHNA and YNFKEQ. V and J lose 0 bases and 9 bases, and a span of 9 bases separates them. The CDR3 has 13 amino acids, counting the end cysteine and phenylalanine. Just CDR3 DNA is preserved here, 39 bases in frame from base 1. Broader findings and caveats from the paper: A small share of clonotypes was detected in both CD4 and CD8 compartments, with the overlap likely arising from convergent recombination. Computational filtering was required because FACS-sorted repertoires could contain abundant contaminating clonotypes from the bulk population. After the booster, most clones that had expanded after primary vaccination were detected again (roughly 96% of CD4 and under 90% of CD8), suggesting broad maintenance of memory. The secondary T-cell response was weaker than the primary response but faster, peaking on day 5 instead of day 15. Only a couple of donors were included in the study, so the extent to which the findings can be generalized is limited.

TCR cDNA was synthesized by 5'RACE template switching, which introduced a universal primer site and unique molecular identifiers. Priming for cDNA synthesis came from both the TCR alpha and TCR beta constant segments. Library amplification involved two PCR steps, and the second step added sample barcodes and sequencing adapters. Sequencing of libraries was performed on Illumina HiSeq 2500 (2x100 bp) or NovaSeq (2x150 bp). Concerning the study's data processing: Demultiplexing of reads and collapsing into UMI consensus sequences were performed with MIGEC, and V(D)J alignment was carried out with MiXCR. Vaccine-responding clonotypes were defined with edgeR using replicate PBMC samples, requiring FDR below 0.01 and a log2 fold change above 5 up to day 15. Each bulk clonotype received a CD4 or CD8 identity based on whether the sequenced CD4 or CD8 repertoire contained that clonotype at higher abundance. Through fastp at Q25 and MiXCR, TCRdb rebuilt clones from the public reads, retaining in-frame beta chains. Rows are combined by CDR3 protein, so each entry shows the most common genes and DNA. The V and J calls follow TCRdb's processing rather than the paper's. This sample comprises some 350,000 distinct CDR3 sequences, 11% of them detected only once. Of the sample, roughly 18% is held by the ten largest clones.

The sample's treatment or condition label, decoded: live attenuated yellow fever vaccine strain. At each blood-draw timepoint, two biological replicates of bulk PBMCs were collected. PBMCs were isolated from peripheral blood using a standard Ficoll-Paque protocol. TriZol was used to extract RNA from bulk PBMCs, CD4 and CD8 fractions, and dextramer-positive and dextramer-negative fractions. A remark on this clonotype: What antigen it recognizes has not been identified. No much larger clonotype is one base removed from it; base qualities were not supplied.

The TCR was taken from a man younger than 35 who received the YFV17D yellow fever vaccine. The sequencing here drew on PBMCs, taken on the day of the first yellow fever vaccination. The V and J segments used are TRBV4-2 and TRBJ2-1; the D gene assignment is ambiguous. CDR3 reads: CASSQDPWGEQFF. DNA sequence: TGTGCCAGCAGCCAAGACCCGTGGGGTGAGCAGTTCTTC.